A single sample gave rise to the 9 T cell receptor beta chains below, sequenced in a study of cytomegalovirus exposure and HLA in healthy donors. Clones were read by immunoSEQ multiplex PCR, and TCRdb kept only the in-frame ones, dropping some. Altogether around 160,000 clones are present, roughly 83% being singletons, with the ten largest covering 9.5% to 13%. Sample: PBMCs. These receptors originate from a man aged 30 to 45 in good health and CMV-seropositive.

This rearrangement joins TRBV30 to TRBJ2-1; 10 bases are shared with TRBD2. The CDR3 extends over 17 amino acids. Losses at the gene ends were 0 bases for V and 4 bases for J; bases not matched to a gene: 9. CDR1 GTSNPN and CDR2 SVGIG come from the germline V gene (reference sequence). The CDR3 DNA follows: TGTGCCTGGAGTGTACCTCGGGTAGCGGGGGGTTACAATGAGCAGTTCTTC. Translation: CAWSVPRVAGGYNEQFF. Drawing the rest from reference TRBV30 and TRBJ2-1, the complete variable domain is SQTIHQWPATLVQPVGSPLSLECTVEGTSNPNLYWYRQAAGRGLQLLFYSVGIGQISSEVPQNLSASRPQDRQFILSSKKLLLSDSGFYLCAWSVPRVAGGYNEQFFGPGTRLTVL.

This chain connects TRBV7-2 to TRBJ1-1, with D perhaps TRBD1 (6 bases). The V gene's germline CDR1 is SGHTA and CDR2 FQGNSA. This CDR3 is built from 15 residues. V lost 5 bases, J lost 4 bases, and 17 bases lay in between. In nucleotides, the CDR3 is TGTGCCAGCAGCCATGGACAGTTCATTGGCACTGAAGCTTTCTTT. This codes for CASSHGQFIGTEAFF.

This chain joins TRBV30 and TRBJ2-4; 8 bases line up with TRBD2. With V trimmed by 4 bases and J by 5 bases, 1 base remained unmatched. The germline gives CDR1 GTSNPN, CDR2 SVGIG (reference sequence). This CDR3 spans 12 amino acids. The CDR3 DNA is TGTGCCTGGAACGGGAGGGAAAACATTCAGTACTTC. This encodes CAWNGRENIQYF.

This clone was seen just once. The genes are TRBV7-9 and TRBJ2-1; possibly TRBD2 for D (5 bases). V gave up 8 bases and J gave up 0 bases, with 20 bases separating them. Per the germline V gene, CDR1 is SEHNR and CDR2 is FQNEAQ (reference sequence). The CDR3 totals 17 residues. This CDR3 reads CASFPPDFSSSYNEQFF. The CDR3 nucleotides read TGTGCCAGCTTCCCCCCGGACTTTTCAAGCTCCTACAATGAGCAGTTCTTC.

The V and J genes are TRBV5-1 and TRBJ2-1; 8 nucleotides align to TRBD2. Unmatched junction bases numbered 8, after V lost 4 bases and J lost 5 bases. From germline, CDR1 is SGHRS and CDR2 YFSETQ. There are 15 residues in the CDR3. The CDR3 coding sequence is TGCGCCAGCAGCCCGAGCGGGAGTATAAACAATGAGCAGTTCTTC. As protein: CASSPSGSINNEQFF.

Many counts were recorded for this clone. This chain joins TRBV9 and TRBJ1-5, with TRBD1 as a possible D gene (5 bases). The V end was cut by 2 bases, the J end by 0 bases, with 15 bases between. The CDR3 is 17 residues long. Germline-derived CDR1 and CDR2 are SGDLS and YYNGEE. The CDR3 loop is CASSVSRRTPSNQPQHF. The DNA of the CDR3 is TGTGCCAGCAGCGTGAGCCGTCGGACACCTAGCAATCAGCCCCAGCATTTT.

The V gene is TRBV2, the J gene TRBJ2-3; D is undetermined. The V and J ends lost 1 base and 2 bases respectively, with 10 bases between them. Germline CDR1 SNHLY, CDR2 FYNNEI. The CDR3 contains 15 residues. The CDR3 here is CASSEEATLTDTQYF. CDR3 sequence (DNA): TGTGCCAGCAGTGAAGAAGCGACCCTCACAGATACGCAGTATTTT. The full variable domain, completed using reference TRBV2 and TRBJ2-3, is EPEVTQTPSHQVTQMGQEVILRCVPISNHLYFYWYRQILGQKVEFLVSFYNNEISEKSEIFDDQFSVERPDGSNFTLKIRSTKLEDSAMYFCASSEEATLTDTQYFGPGTRLTVL.

This CDR3 reads CASSLAGGDTGELFF. The CDR3 bases are TGTGCCAGCAGCTTAGCAGGGGGCGACACCGGGGAGCTGTTTTTT. This chain connects TRBV7-2 to TRBJ2-2; TRBD1 matches 7 bases. V trimming: 0 bases; J trimming: 3 bases; junction bases outside the gene matches: 1. Looked up from germline, CDR1 is SGHTA and CDR2 is FQGNSA. This CDR3 spans 15 amino acids.

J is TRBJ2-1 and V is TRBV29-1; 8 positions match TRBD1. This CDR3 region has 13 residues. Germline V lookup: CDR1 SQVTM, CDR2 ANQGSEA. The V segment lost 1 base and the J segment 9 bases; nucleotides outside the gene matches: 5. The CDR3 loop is CSVEGAGGVEQFF. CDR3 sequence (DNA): TGCAGCGTTGAAGGGGCAGGGGGCGTTGAGCAGTTCTTC.